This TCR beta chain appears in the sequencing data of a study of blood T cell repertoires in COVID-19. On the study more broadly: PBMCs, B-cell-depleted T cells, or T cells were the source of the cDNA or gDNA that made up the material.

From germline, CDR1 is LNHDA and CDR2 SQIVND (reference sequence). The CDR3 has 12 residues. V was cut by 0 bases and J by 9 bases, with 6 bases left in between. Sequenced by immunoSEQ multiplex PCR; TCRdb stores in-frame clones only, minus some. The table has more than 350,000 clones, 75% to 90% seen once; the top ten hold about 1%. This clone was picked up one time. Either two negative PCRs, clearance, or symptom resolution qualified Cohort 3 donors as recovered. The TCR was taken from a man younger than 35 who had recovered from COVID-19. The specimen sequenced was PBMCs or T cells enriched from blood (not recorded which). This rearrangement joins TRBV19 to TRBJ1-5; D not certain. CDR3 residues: CASSIDSRPQHF. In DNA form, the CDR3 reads TGTGCCAGTAGTATAGACTCCCGGCCCCAGCATTTT.